Below, one T cell receptor (beta chain) is given with its context. The sample is drawn from a study of T cell responses to AZD1222 COVID-19 vaccine. Germline V gene sequence: CDR1 KGHSH, CDR2 LQKENI. Trimming cost V 3 bases and J 7 bases, with 16 bases left between them. The CDR3 runs to 14 residues. Repertoires were generated with immunoSEQ multiplex PCR, while TCRdb's copy carries only in-frame clones and drops some. Of 150,000 to 200,000 clones in the sample, almost 90% are singletons; the top ten hold approximately 0.49%. Sequencing was performed on peripheral blood, taken on day 0 of AZD1222 vaccination. The TCR originated in an adult in good health. The chain uses TRBV18 and TRBJ2-7, with D unresolved. DNA of the CDR3: TGTGCCAGCTCACCGGGTGAGAACGACCGTGAGCAGTACTTC. Encoded protein: CASSPGENDREQYF. Full variable domain (outside the CDR3, taken from reference TRBV18 and TRBJ2-7): NAGVMQNPRHLVRRRGQEARLRCSPMKGHSHVYWYRQLPEEGLKFMVYLQKENIIDESGMPKERFSAEFPKEGPSILRIQQVVRGDSAAYFCASSPGENDREQYFGPGTRLTVT.